The 30 T cell receptor beta chains below were found in one sample sequenced in a study of blood T cells in healthy people across ages. The authors ran a second PCR of about 6 to 11 cycles using a sample-barcoded 5' primer and a J-beta primer mix. TCRdb redid the calling of the 5' RACE reads with MiXCR, one entry per CDR3 protein. The sample contains about 720,000 distinct CDR3 sequences, about a fifth of which appear only once. Sequencing input: blood. The receptors shown here come from an older man in good health.

This clonotype was seen ten or more times. This chain connects TRBV29-1 to TRBJ2-1; 11 bases are shared with TRBD2. Germline CDR1 reads SQVTM; CDR2 reads ANQGSEA. The J segment lost 2 bases and the V segment lost 5 bases, leaving 2 bases of the junction unmatched. The CDR3 sequence is 14 residues long. The chain's CDR3 is CSVSTSGTYNEQFF. The DNA of the CDR3 is TGCAGCGTTTCGACTAGCGGGACCTACAATGAGCAGTTCTTC.

This clonotype was observed a few times. The genes are TRBV7-9 and TRBJ2-1, with 13 bases identical to TRBD2. Germline V gene lookup returns CDR1 SEHNR and CDR2 FQNEAQ (reference sequence). Trimming removed 5 bases from V and 0 bases from J; junction bases left unmatched: 10. CDR3 length: 19 amino acids. CDR3 loop: CASSAPGTSGTFSYNEQFF. CDR3 DNA sequence: TGTGCCAGCAGCGCTCCCGGGACTAGCGGGACCTTCTCCTACAATGAGCAGTTCTTC.

This clonotype was observed a handful of times. The chain links TRBV2 to TRBJ2-3; unclear D gene. Trimming removed 10 bases at V and 2 bases at J, with 13 bases between. The CDR3 is 13 amino acids. Germline V gives CDR1 SNHLY, CDR2 FYNNEI. The CDR3 bases are TGTGCCACCAACTCCGTGAACACAGATACGCAGTATTTT. Translation gives CATNSVNTDTQYF.

This clonotype was detected a few times. The chain links TRBV29-1 to TRBJ2-1, with D unresolved. CDR1 SQVTM and CDR2 ANQGSEA come from the germline V gene. The length of the CDR3 is 14 residues. V shed 4 bases and J shed 0 bases, with 10 bases lying between them. CDR3 sequence reads: CSVATEYSYNEQFF. The DNA for the CDR3 is TGCAGCGTTGCCACAGAGTACTCCTACAATGAGCAGTTCTTC.

This clonotype came up many times. The V call is TRBV5-1, the J call TRBJ2-7; tentative D call: TRBD1 (5 bases). The CDR3 contains 14 residues. CDR1 and CDR2 (germline): SGHRS, YFSETQ. V lost 3 bases and J lost 0, with 10 bases in between. The CDR3: CASSSDSSSYEQYF. Here the CDR3 DNA reads TGCGCCAGCAGCTCCGACAGCAGCTCCTACGAGCAGTACTTC.

V usage is TRBV18 and J usage is TRBJ2-7; D is uncertain. Trimming took 3 bases from V and 3 from J, leaving 6 bases between them. Germline values: CDR1 KGHSH, CDR2 LQKENI. CDR3 length: 12 amino acids. CDR3: CASSPMYYEQYF. CDR3 nucleotide sequence: TGTGCCAGCTCACCTATGTACTACGAGCAGTACTTC.

This clonotype was detected many times. The chain couples TRBV5-1 to TRBJ2-3; a possible D gene is TRBD1 (6 bases). From germline, CDR1 is SGHRS and CDR2 YFSETQ. This CDR3 has 14 amino acids. The ends were cut back, 1 base at V and 7 bases at J, with 13 bases in the middle. CDR3 sequence: CASSLNRADHTQYF. The DNA of the CDR3 is TGCGCCAGCAGCTTGAACAGGGCCGATCATACGCAGTATTTT. The entire variable domain, with the rest obtained from reference TRBV5-1 and TRBJ2-3, is as follows: KAGVTQTPRYLIKTRGQQVTLSCSPISGHRSVSWYQQTPGQGLQFLFEYFSETQRNKGNFPGRFSGRQFSNSRSEMNVSTLELGDSALYLCASSLNRADHTQYFGPGTRLTVL.

V usage is TRBV20-1 and J usage is TRBJ2-1; 7 bases line up with TRBD1. Germline lookup yields CDR1 DFQATT and CDR2 SNEGSKA (reference sequence). This CDR3 spans 15 amino acids. In DNA, the CDR3 is TGCAGCGAGGACAGGACTGCCCTGTCCTACAATGAGCAGTTCTTC. It is translated as CSEDRTALSYNEQFF.

The rearrangement links TRBV12-3 or TRBV12-4 to TRBJ1-5; D remains unclear. The germline V and J ends were trimmed by 6 bases and 2 bases, with 11 bases remaining between them. This CDR3 is 14 amino acids long. The chain's CDR3 is CASRLTHGNQPQHF. DNA for the CDR3: TGTGCCAGCAGGCTGACTCATGGCAATCAGCCCCAGCATTTT.

This chain links TRBV11-2 with TRBJ2-2; 14 bases map to TRBD2. V lost 3 bases to trimming and J lost 6 bases; unmatched junction nucleotides: 3. From germline, CDR1 is SGHAT and CDR2 FQNNGV. CDR3 length: 16 residues. The CDR3 DNA reads TGTGCCAGCAGCTTTGGACTAGCGGGGGGCGCCGGGGAGCTGTTTTTT. Translation: CASSFGLAGGAGELFF.

This clonotype has ten or more counts. V usage is TRBV12-3 or TRBV12-4 and J usage is TRBJ1-1; 7 nucleotides agree with TRBD1. V lost 7 bases and J lost 5; bases outside the gene matches: 10. This CDR3 comprises 14 residues. The CDR3 nucleotides read TGTGCCAGCAAACTTAGACAGGGAGGGACTGAAGCTTTCTTT. It is translated as CASKLRQGGTEAFF.

This clonotype was counted ten times or more. The CDR3 DNA follows: TGCGCCAGCAGCTACGGACTCCAAGAGACCCAGTACTTC. Encoded protein: CASSYGLQETQYF. The V call is TRBV5-1, the J call TRBJ2-5; maybe TRBD2 (5 bases). CDR3 length equals 13 residues. Trimming pared 3 bases from V and 1 base from J, leaving 7 bases between. CDR1 is SGHRS and CDR2 is YFSETQ in the germline V gene.

This clonotype has more than one count but fewer than ten. This chain uses TRBV29-1 with TRBJ1-6, with D hard to call. Trimming removed 4 bases from V and 11 bases from J, with 15 bases in between. CDR1 and CDR2 (germline): SQVTM, ANQGSEA. This CDR3 spans 13 amino acids. CDR3 sequence (DNA): TGCAGCGTTGCAGTAACGGAGAGGGCACCCCTCCACTTT. As protein: CSVAVTERAPLHF.

This clonotype was counted only a few times. The chain combines TRBV29-1 with TRBJ1-1; the D is unclear. The CDR3 is 12 residues long. V was shortened by 3 bases and J by 2 bases, with 7 bases between the two germline ends. In germline, CDR1 is SQVTM, CDR2 ANQGSEA. As DNA, the CDR3 is TGCAGCGTTGACCCCGTAAACACTGAAGCTTTCTTT. It is translated as CSVDPVNTEAFF.

The chain is built from TRBV21-1 and TRBJ2-3; whether TRBD2, the table's D call, matches the DNA was not checked. TRBV21-1 has pseudogene status. CDR3 size: 16 residues. CDR3 amino acids: CASSKDGLAGADTQYF. The CDR3 nucleotides read TGTGCCAGCAGCAAAGATGGACTAGCGGGGGCAGATACGCAGTATTTT.

This clonotype is a singleton in its sample. This chain connects TRBV5-1 to TRBJ2-3, with 10 bases identical to TRBD2. V lost 3 bases and J lost 5; bases outside the gene matches: 9. This CDR3 is 16 amino acids long. From germline, CDR1 is SGHRS and CDR2 YFSETQ. CDR3 in amino acids: CASSWDLAGAVDTQYF. CDR3 coding DNA: TGCGCCAGCAGCTGGGACCTAGCGGGAGCAGTAGATACGCAGTATTTT.

This clonotype was observed a handful of times. The rearrangement links TRBV20-1 to TRBJ2-6; D gene uncertain. CDR1 is DFQATT and CDR2 is SNEGSKA in the germline V gene (reference sequence). V was clipped by 3 bases and J by 4 bases, with 7 bases between them. The CDR3 is made up of 13 amino acids. In nucleotides, the CDR3 is TGCAGTGCTAGGGACCCCGGGGCCAACGTCCTGACTTTC. Translated: CSARDPGANVLTF.

The chain carries TRBV10-2 and TRBJ1-5, with D possibly TRBD1 on 5 matching bases. Germline lookup yields CDR1 WSHSY and CDR2 SAAADI. Trimming pared 2 bases from V and 5 bases from J, leaving 16 bases between. The CDR3 is 16 residues long. The CDR3 coding sequence is TGCGCCAGCAGTGAGAAAAGGACAAAGACGGATCAGCCCCAGCATTTT. Amino acids: CASSEKRTKTDQPQHF.

This clonotype has just a few counts. This chain links TRBV5-1 with TRBJ2-2; 15 bases are a match to TRBD2. Germline CDR1 is SGHRS and CDR2 is YFSETQ. CDR3 length equals 17 residues. Germline trimming cut 1 base from V and 7 bases from J; bases unmatched to any gene: 5. The chain's CDR3 is CASSLSGLAGGIGELFF. The CDR3 nucleotides read TGCGCCAGCAGCTTGTCGGGACTAGCGGGAGGAATCGGGGAGCTGTTTTTT.

This chain links TRBV11-3 with TRBJ1-2; D is unclear. Trimming cost V 5 bases and J 4 bases, with 17 bases left between them. Germline V gene data show CDR1 as SGHNT and CDR2 as YENEEA. The CDR3 contains 15 residues. The CDR3 spells CASSLEGRLGYGYTF. As DNA, the CDR3 is TGTGCCAGCAGCCTTGAAGGGAGGCTGGGCTATGGCTACACCTTC.

The chain is built from TRBV7-8 and TRBJ1-4; 11 nucleotides match TRBD1. The CDR3 is 16 amino acids. The germline V gene encodes CDR1 SGHVS and CDR2 FQNEAQ. Germline trimming cut 5 bases from V and 5 bases from J; bases unmatched to any gene: 7. The CDR3 DNA reads as TGTGCCAGCAGCCCCATTCGGACAGGGGGCAATGAAAAACTGTTTTTT. Amino acid sequence: CASSPIRTGGNEKLFF.

The CDR3 region has the DNA TGTGCCAGCAGCCCCTTCGACAGGGGTTCGTCCGATACGCAGTATTTT. Amino acid sequence: CASSPFDRGSSDTQYF. The chain joins TRBV9 to TRBJ2-3; 8 bases fit TRBD1. Germline trimming cut 4 bases from V and 6 bases from J; bases unmatched to any gene: 13. Germline CDR1 is SGDLS and CDR2 is YYNGEE. This CDR3 comprises 16 residues.

Comments on this clonotype: Without the conserved terminal phenylalanine or tryptophan, this CDR3 likely stems from a read error. The chain links TRBV30 to TRBJ2-5; D assignment may be TRBD1 or TRBD2 (6 bases each). Germline CDR1 is GTSNPN and CDR2 is SVGIG (reference sequence). Trimming took off 0 bases at V and 11 bases at J, with 16 bases between the two ends. This CDR3 is 13 amino acids long. The CDR3 sequence is CAWSVQGVREQYV. The CDR3 bases are TGTGCCTGGAGTGTACAGGGAGTACGGGAGCAGTACGTC.

This clonotype came up a few times. The V call is TRBV15, the J call TRBJ1-4; TRBD1 matches at 8 bases. With V trimmed by 4 bases and J by 5 bases, 6 bases remained unmatched. The CDR3 consists of 15 residues. Germline assignment: CDR1 LNHNV and CDR2 YYDKDF (reference sequence). CDR3 amino acids: CATSTSGTGNEKLFF. As DNA, the CDR3 is TGTGCCACCAGCACGTCCGGGACAGGCAATGAAAAACTGTTTTTT. Looking up the rest from reference TRBV15 and TRBJ1-4 gives the full variable domain: DAMVIQNPRYQVTQFGKPVTLSCSQTLNHNVMYWYQQKSSQAPKLLFHYYDKDFNNEADTPDNFQSRRPNTSFCFLDIRSPGLGDTAMYLCATSTSGTGNEKLFFGSGTQLSVL.

In this sample, this clonotype turned up a few times. The chain couples TRBV5-1 to TRBJ1-3; perhaps TRBD1 as D (5 bases). CDR1 SGHRS and CDR2 YFSETQ come from the germline V gene. Trimming stripped 4 bases from V and 1 base from J, with 12 bases between. This CDR3 has 15 amino acids. The CDR3 DNA is TGCGCCAGCAGCCCGGGACGGGGATCTGGAAACACCATATATTTT. Amino acid sequence: CASSPGRGSGNTIYF.

This clonotype was seen a handful of times. Here the CDR3 reads CATADRGNQPQHF. The CDR3 DNA sequence: TGTGCCACCGCGGACAGGGGGAATCAGCCCCAGCATTTT. The V call is TRBV24-1, the J call TRBJ1-5; the match to TRBD1 covers 10 bases. Germline-derived CDR1 and CDR2 are KGHDR and SFDVKD. Trimming cost V 9 bases and J 4 bases; bases outside gene matches: 2. This CDR3 is 13 amino acids long.

This clonotype was counted between two and nine times. The V and J genes are TRBV5-1 and TRBJ2-3; no definite D call. Looked up from germline, CDR1 is SGHRS and CDR2 is YFSETQ. The CDR3 is made up of 14 amino acids. V lost 6 bases, J lost 2 bases, and 13 bases lay in between. The CDR3 coding sequence is TGCGCCAGCACCCTGGGCAGGTTCACAGATACGCAGTATTTT. This gives the protein CASTLGRFTDTQYF.

This chain joins TRBV5-1 and TRBJ1-1; D unclear. Trimming removed 0 bases at V and 1 base at J, with 10 bases between. Germline assignment: CDR1 SGHRS and CDR2 YFSETQ. This CDR3 region has 15 residues. The CDR3 sequence: CASSLGRSPNTEAFF. For the CDR3, the DNA is TGCGCCAGCAGCTTGGGACGAAGCCCGAACACTGAAGCTTTCTTT.

This clonotype has only one observation. V usage is TRBV3-1 and J usage is TRBJ1-1, with D possibly TRBD1 on 5 matching bases. Germline V CDR1 and CDR2: LGHDT, YNNKEL (reference sequence). The CDR3 loop spans 15 amino acids. V gave up 4 bases and J gave up 4 bases, with 16 bases separating them. In DNA, the CDR3 is TGTGCCAGCAGCCGAGCAGGGAGGTTGGGCACTGAAGCTTTCTTT. Residues: CASSRAGRLGTEAFF.

A few counts support this clonotype. The V and J genes are TRBV5-1 and TRBJ2-2; 7 bases map to TRBD1. J was trimmed by 2 bases and V by 4 bases; bases with no gene match: 8. CDR1 and CDR2 (germline): SGHRS, YFSETQ. The CDR3 totals 16 residues. DNA for the CDR3: TGCGCCAGCAGCGGACAGGTTGAAATTAACACCGGGGAGCTGTTTTTT. It is translated as CASSGQVEINTGELFF.